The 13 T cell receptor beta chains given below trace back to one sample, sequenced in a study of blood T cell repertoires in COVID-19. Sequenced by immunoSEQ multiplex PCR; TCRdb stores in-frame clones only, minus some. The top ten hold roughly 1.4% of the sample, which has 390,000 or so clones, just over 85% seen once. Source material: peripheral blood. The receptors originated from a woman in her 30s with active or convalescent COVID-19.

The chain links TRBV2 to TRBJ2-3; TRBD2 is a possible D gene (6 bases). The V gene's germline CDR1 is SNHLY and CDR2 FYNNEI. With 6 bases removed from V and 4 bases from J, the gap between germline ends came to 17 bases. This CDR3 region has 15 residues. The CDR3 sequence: CASRDGTPLPDTQYF. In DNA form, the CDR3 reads TGTGCCAGCAGAGATGGGACTCCCCTCCCAGATACGCAGTATTTT.

This CDR3 is CASSELPGENQPQHF. The DNA of the CDR3 is TGTGCCAGCAGTGAACTTCCAGGGGAGAATCAGCCCCAGCATTTT. The rearrangement joins TRBV25-1 to TRBJ1-5, with a possible D match to TRBD1 (6 bases). Deletions cut 2 bases from V and 4 bases from J, with 12 bases between. This CDR3 spans 15 amino acids. Germline loops: CDR1 MGHDK, CDR2 SYGVNS.

CDR3: CASSESQASSNYGYTF. DNA of the CDR3: TGTGCCAGCAGTGAGTCACAGGCCTCCTCTAACTATGGCTACACCTTC. This chain uses TRBV2 with TRBJ1-2, with D perhaps TRBD1 (5 bases). Trimming pared 3 bases from V and 0 bases from J, leaving 14 bases between. CDR3 length: 16 amino acids. Germline V gene sequence: CDR1 SNHLY, CDR2 FYNNEI. The entire variable domain, with the rest obtained from reference TRBV2 and TRBJ1-2, is as follows: EPEVTQTPSHQVTQMGQEVILRCVPISNHLYFYWYRQILGQKVEFLVSFYNNEISEKSEIFDDQFSVERPDGSNFTLKIRSTKLEDSAMYFCASSESQASSNYGYTFGSGTRLTVV.

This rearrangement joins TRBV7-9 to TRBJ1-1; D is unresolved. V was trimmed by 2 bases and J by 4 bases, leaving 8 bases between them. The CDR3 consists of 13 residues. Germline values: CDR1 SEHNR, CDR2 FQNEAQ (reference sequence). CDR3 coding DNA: TGTGCCAGCAGCTTAACGACGGGCACTGAAGCTTTCTTT. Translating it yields CASSLTTGTEAFF.

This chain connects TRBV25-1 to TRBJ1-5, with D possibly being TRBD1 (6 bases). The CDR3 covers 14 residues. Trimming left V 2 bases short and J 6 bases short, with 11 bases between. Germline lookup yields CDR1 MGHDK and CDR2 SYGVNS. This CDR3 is CASSEQGHGQPQHF. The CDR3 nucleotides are TGTGCCAGCAGTGAACAGGGACACGGTCAGCCCCAGCATTTT.

CDR3: CASSSQGNYGYTF. The CDR3 coding sequence is TGTGCCAGCAGCTCACAGGGTAACTATGGCTACACCTTC. The gene calls are TRBV11-2 and TRBJ1-2; maybe TRBD1 (6 bases). Germline V gene data show CDR1 as SGHAT and CDR2 as FQNNGV. This CDR3 has 13 amino acids. The V end lost 4 bases, the J end lost 1 base, and 7 bases lay between the germline ends.

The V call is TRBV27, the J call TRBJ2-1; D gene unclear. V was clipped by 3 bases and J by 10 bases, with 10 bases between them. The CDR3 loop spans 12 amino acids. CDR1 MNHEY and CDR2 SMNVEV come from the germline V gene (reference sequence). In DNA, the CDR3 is TGTGCCAGCAGTTTTGCGGTAGGAGAGCAGTTCTTC. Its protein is CASSFAVGEQFF.

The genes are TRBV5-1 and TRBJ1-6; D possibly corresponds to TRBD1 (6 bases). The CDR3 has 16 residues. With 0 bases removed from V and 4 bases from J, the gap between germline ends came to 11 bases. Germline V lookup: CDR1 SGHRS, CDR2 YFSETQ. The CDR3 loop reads CASSLAGARYNSPLHF. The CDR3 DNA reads TGCGCCAGCAGCTTGGCAGGGGCCCGTTATAATTCACCCCTCCACTTT.

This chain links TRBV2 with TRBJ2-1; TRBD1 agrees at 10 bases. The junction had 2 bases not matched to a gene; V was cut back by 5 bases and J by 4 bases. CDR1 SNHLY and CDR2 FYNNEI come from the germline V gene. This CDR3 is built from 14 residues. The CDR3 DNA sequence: TGTGCCAGCAGTTGGGACAGGGGTTACAATGAGCAGTTCTTC. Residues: CASSWDRGYNEQFF.

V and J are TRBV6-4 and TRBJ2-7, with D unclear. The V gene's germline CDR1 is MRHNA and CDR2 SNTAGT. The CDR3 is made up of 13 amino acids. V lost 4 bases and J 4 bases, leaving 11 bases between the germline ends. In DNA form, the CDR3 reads TGTGCCAGCAGTGCCGTCCCCTCGTACGAGCAGTACTTC. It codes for CASSAVPSYEQYF.

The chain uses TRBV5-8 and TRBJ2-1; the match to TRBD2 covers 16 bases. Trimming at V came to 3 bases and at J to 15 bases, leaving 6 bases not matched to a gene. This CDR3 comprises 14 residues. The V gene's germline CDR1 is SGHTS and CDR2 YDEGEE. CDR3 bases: TGTGCCAGCAGCTCGGGACTAGCGGGGGGGTTCGCGTTCTTC. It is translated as CASSSGLAGGFAFF.

In DNA, the CDR3 is TGTGCCAGTAGCCAGTTCTCTGGGGCCAACGTCCTGACTTTC. This translates into CASSQFSGANVLTF. The chain carries TRBV19 and TRBJ2-6; D is unresolved. CDR1 LNHDA and CDR2 SQIVND come from the germline V gene (reference sequence). The V end lost 6 bases, the J end lost 0 bases, and 6 bases lay between the germline ends. The CDR3 sequence is 14 residues long.

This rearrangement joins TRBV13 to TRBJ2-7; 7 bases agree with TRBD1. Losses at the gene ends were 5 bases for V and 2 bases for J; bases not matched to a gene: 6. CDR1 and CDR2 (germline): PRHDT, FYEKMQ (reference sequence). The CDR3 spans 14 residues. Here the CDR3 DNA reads TGTGCCAGCAGCATCAACAGGGGACCCTACGAGCAGTACTTC. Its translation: CASSINRGPYEQYF.